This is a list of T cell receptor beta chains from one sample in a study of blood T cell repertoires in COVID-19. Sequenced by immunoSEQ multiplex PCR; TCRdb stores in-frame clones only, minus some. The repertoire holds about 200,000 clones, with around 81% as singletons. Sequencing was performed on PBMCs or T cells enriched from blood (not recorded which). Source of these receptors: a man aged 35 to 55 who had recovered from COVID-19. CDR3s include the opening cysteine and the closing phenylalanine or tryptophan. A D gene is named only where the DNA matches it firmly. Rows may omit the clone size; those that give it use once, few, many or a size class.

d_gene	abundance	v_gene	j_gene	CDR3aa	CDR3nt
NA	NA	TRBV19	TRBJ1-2	CASSMERIDGYTF	TGTGCCAGTAGTATGGAGAGGATCGATGGCTACACCTTC
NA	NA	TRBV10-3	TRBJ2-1	CAISADRGLSSYNEQFF	TGTGCCATCAGTGCCGACCGGGGTCTAAGTTCCTACAATGAGCAGTTCTTC
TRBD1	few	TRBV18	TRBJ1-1	CASSPQRTGLNTEAFF	TGTGCCAGCTCACCCCAGAGGACAGGGCTGAACACTGAAGCTTTCTTT
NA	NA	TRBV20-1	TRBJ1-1	CSASFHRLNTEAFF	TGCAGTGCTAGTTTTCACAGGTTGAACACTGAAGCTTTCTTT
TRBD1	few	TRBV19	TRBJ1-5	CATAAGQGDQPQHF	TGTGCCACCGCGGCGGGACAGGGGGATCAGCCCCAGCATTTT
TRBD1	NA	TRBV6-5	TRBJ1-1	CASSLKGATTEAFF	TGTGCCAGCAGTTTGAAGGGGGCGACCACTGAAGCTTTCTTT
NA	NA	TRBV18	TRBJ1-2	CASSTTRGYGYTF	TGTGCCAGCTCAACAACCAGGGGATACGGCTACACCTTC
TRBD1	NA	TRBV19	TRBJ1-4	CASSKGTGARREKLFF	TGTGCCAGTAGTAAGGGGACAGGCGCACGTCGGGAAAAACTGTTTTTT
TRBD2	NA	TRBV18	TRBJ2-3	CASSPASGGRNTDTQYF	TGTGCCAGCTCACCGGCGTCGGGGGGGAGAAACACAGATACGCAGTATTTT
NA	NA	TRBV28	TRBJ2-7	CASSFVPGNSYEQYF	TGTGCCAGCAGTTTCGTCCCGGGTAACTCCTACGAGCAGTACTTC
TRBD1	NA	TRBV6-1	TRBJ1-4	CASSGYRGRATNEKLFF	TGTGCCAGCAGTGGTTACAGGGGGCGGGCAACTAATGAAAAACTGTTTTTT
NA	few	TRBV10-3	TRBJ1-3	CAISSDRNSGNTIYF	TGTGCCATCAGTAGTGACAGGAATAGTGGAAACACCATATATTTT
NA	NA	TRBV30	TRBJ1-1	CACLRGTEAFF	TGTGCCTGTCTCCGGGGAACTGAAGCTTTCTTT
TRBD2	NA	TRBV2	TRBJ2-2	CASRTPRLADLNTGELFF	TGTGCCAGCAGGACCCCTAGACTAGCGGACTTAAACACCGGGGAGCTGTTTTTT
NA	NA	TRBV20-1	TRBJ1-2	CSASEQGNYGYTF	TGCAGTGCTAGTGAGCAGGGTAACTATGGCTACACCTTC
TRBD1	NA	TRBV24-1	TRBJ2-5	CATSDPGTGGRETQYF	TGTGCCACCAGTGATCCCGGGACAGGGGGTAGGGAGACCCAGTACTTC
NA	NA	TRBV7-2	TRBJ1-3	CASSLAYSGNTIYF	TGTGCCAGCAGCTTAGCCTACTCTGGAAACACCATATATTTT